This is a list of T cell receptor beta chains from one sample in a study of blood T cells in healthy people across ages. MiXCR, run by TCRdb on the 5' RACE reads, gives a single entry per CDR3 protein. The sample contains 750,000 or so distinct CDR3 sequences, 25% of which appear only once. In addition, the sample was reused for a study of T cells of mothers and their children.

The sequenced sample was blood. Receptors originate from a boy aged 10-17 years in good health. Each CDR3 is given with its conserved first and last residue.

v_gene: TRBV5-1
CDR3aa: CASSFTPGQVPYEQYF

v_gene: TRBV9
CDR3aa: CASSVAPEQGSNEQFF

v_gene: TRBV7-6
CDR3aa: CASSGPGTGLGQPQHF

v_gene: TRBV10-3
CDR3aa: CASLSPSSDEQYF

v_gene: TRBV5-4
CDR3aa: CASSYLLKESEQYF

v_gene: TRBV6-6
CDR3aa: CASSYGSSSYNEQFF

v_gene: TRBV7-2
CDR3aa: CASSGGEKFRTDTQYF

v_gene: TRBV7-2
CDR3aa: CASSPSGGTTYEQYF

v_gene: TRBV29-1
CDR3aa: CSVMRGSGYTF

v_gene: TRBV12-3/TRBV12-4
CDR3aa: CASEGIDYGYTF

v_gene: TRBV19
CDR3aa: CASSMGSDGTEAFF

v_gene: TRBV28
CDR3aa: CASSQDRGYTF

v_gene: TRBV6-6
CDR3aa: CASSYGASYSETQYF

v_gene: TRBV12-3/TRBV12-4
CDR3aa: CASSSRTAINYGYTF

v_gene: TRBV6-2/TRBV6-3
CDR3aa: CATTRDVAGDYEQYF

v_gene: TRBV11-1
CDR3aa: CASSLQGERPNEKLFF

v_gene: TRBV7-2
CDR3aa: CASSIIGAGAQTDTQYF

v_gene: TRBV7-9
CDR3aa: CASSLMTGSSYNEQFF

v_gene: TRBV12-5
CDR3aa: CASGLETIEQFF

v_gene: TRBV7-3
CDR3aa: CASSSPAGTSGNTIYF

v_gene: TRBV11-2
CDR3aa: CASSEGLAGELSYEQYF

v_gene: TRBV7-8
CDR3aa: CASSLGQGVGTQYF

v_gene: TRBV4-1
CDR3aa: CASSQVVPNYGYTF

v_gene: TRBV27
CDR3aa: CASSLLSSDTQYF

v_gene: TRBV10-3
CDR3aa: CAISDSVAGGTDTQYF